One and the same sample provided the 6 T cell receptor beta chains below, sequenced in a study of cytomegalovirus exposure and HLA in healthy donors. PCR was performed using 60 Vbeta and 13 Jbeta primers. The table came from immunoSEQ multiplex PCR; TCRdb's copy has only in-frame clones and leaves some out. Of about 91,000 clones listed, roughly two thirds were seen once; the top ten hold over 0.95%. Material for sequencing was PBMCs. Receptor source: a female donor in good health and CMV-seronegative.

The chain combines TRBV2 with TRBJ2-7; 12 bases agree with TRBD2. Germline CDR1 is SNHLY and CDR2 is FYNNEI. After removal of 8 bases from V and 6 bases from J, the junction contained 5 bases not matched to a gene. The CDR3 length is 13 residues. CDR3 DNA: TGTGCCAGCGGACTAGCGGGGTTCGGCGAGCAGTACTTC. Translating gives CASGLAGFGEQYF.

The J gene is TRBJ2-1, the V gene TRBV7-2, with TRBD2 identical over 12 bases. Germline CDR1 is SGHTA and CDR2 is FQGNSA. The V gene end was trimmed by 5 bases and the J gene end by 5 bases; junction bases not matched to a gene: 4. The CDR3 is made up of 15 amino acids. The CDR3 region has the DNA TGTGCCAGCAGCCCTGGACTAGCGGGGAACAATGAGCAGTTCTTC. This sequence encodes CASSPGLAGNNEQFF.

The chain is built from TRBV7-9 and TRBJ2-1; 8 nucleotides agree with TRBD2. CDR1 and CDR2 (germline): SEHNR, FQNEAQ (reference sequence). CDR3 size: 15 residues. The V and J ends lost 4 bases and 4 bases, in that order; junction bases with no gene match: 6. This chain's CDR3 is CASSSPGLVYNEQFF. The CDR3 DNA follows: TGTGCCAGCAGCTCACCGGGACTAGTTTACAATGAGCAGTTCTTC.

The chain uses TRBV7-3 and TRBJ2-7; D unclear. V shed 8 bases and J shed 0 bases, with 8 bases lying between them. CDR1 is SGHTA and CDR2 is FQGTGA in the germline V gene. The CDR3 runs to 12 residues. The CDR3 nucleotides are TGTGCCAGCTTGGCCGACTCCTACGAGCAGTACTTC. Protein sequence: CASLADSYEQYF.

DNA for the CDR3: TGTGCCAGCAGCGTAGCAGATGCGGGGGGCGGGGATACGCAGTATTTT. Amino acid sequence: CASSVADAGGGDTQYF. The rearrangement joins TRBV9 to TRBJ2-3; 8 nucleotides line up with TRBD2. This CDR3 is built from 16 residues. CDR1 and CDR2 (germline): SGDLS, YYNGEE. Unmatched junction bases numbered 9, after V lost 0 bases and J lost 6 bases.

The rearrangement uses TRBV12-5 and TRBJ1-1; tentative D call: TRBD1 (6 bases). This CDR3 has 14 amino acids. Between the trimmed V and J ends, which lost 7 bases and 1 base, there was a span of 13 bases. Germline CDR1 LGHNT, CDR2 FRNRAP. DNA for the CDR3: TGTGCTAGTGCCACGGGACAACCGAACACTGAAGCTTTCTTT. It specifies CASATGQPNTEAFF.